A single sample gave rise to the 32 T cell receptor beta chains below, sequenced in a study of OX40 agonist ivuxolimab in advanced cancers. Repertoires were generated with immunoSEQ multiplex PCR, while TCRdb's copy carries only in-frame clones and drops some. The sample yields approximately 58,000 clones, 85% to 95% seen once. The sample in question was CD4+ or CD8+ T cells sorted from blood, obtained in a trial of the OX40 agonist ivuxolimab. These receptors were collected from an adult with an advanced solid tumor such as melanoma, head and neck, liver or kidney cancer.

This chain links TRBV9 with TRBJ1-2, with 7 positions matching TRBD1. The V gene's germline CDR1 is SGDLS and CDR2 YYNGEE. The V and J ends lost 3 bases and 1 base, in that order; junction bases with no gene match: 15. The CDR3 sequence is 18 residues long. CDR3 nucleotides: TGTGCCAGCAGCGCGAGCCGGGACAGAACGCGATTTAACTATGGCTACACCTTC. Translation gives CASSASRDRTRFNYGYTF.

V usage is TRBV9 and J usage is TRBJ1-1, with D uncertain. Germline loops: CDR1 SGDLS, CDR2 YYNGEE. Trimming pared 5 bases from V and 4 bases from J, leaving 12 bases between. This CDR3 region has 13 residues. The DNA for the CDR3 is TGTGCCAGCAGTGCAACCCGCGGCACTGAAGCTTTCTTT. This sequence encodes CASSATRGTEAFF.

This clone was counted a single time. V gene TRBV11-2 combines with J gene TRBJ2-1, with D possibly being TRBD2 (6 bases). Germline V gene data show CDR1 as SGHAT and CDR2 as FQNNGV. CDR3 size: 18 residues. V was clipped by 2 bases and J by 7 bases, with 24 bases between them. CDR3: CASSLPRRASETWNEQFF. The DNA of the CDR3 is TGTGCCAGCAGCTTACCACGGCGGGCTAGCGAAACGTGGAATGAGCAGTTCTTC.

This clone was found once. This chain connects TRBV10-3 to TRBJ1-5; D not resolved. Trimming cost V 0 bases and J 1 base, with 7 bases left between them. There are 15 residues in the CDR3. Germline CDR1 reads ENHRY; CDR2 reads SYGVKD. This CDR3 is CAISESRISNQPQHF. The CDR3 region has the DNA TGTGCCATCAGTGAGTCACGAATAAGCAATCAGCCCCAGCATTTT.

V and J are TRBV13 and TRBJ2-5; TRBD2 matches at 10 bases. The germline CDR1 and CDR2 sequences are PRHDT and FYEKMQ (reference sequence). The V gene end was trimmed by 5 bases and the J gene end by 1 base; junction bases not matched to a gene: 7. The CDR3 is 16 amino acids. CDR3 DNA: TGTGCCAGCAGCCCTCGGACTAGCGGAGCCCAAGAGACCCAGTACTTC. Protein product: CASSPRTSGAQETQYF.

The chain links TRBV5-1 to TRBJ2-7; 14 bases match TRBD2. The ends lost 0 bases at V and 3 bases at J; junction bases unmatched: 5. The CDR3 is made up of 17 amino acids. In germline, CDR1 is SGHRS, CDR2 YFSETQ. The CDR3 coding sequence is TGCGCCAGCAGCTTGGAGGGACTAGCGGGAGTGAGCTACGAGCAGTACTTC. It codes for CASSLEGLAGVSYEQYF.

The V gene is TRBV19, the J gene TRBJ2-7; tentative D call: TRBD1 (6 bases). Germline V gene data show CDR1 as LNHDA and CDR2 as SQIVND (reference sequence). The length of the CDR3 is 13 residues. The V end was cut by 3 bases, the J end by 4 bases, with 10 bases between. The CDR3 DNA sequence: TGTGCCAGTAGTATGTCTCAGGGGTACGAGCAGTACTTC. Translation gives CASSMSQGYEQYF.

The chain joins TRBV2 to TRBJ2-2; no clear D. V was shortened by 1 base and J by 3 bases, with 6 bases between the two germline ends. From germline, CDR1 is SNHLY and CDR2 FYNNEI. This CDR3 spans 14 amino acids. The CDR3 bases are TGTGCCAGCAGTGAAGGGGGTTACACCGGGGAGCTGTTTTTT. This sequence encodes CASSEGGYTGELFF.

The chain couples TRBV4-1 to TRBJ1-6, with D perhaps matching TRBD1 (6 bases). The germline CDR1 and CDR2 sequences are MGHRA and YSYEKL. The CDR3 length is 16 residues. Trimming pared 2 bases from V and 7 bases from J, leaving 15 bases between. CDR3 bases: TGCGCCAGCAGCCAAACAGGGATAGGAGGCAATTCACCCCTCCACTTT. Translating it yields CASSQTGIGGNSPLHF.

The chain carries TRBV25-1 and TRBJ1-1; TRBD1 aligns across 7 bases. CDR1 is MGHDK and CDR2 is SYGVNS in the germline V gene. The CDR3 consists of 13 residues. The trim removed 7 bases at V and 4 bases at J, leaving 6 bases unmatched. CDR3 loop: CASTQGSSTEAFF. The CDR3 DNA sequence: TGTGCCAGCACACAGGGGAGTAGCACTGAAGCTTTCTTT.

Ten or more counts support this clone. The chain is built from TRBV5-4 and TRBJ2-7; D gene unclear. The germline V and J ends were trimmed by 5 bases and 5 bases, with 14 bases remaining between them. This CDR3 is built from 13 residues. CDR1 is SGHNT and CDR2 is YYREEE in the germline V gene (reference sequence). The DNA of the CDR3 is TGTGCCAGCAGATCTGTGGGTTCCCACGAGCAGTACTTC. This gives the protein CASRSVGSHEQYF. Looking up the rest from reference TRBV5-4 and TRBJ2-7 gives the full variable domain: ETGVTQSPTHLIKTRGQQVTLRCSSQSGHNTVSWYQQALGQGPQFIFQYYREEENGRGNFPPRFSGLQFPNYSSELNVNALELDDSALYLCASRSVGSHEQYFGPGTRLTVT.

The chain carries TRBV27 and TRBJ2-3, with unresolved D. Trimming left V 5 bases short and J 2 bases short, with 8 bases between. The CDR3 runs to 13 residues. Germline values: CDR1 MNHEY, CDR2 SMNVEV (reference sequence). CDR3 protein: CASSPALTDTQYF. CDR3 nucleotides: TGTGCCAGCAGTCCCGCTCTCACAGATACGCAGTATTTT.

This clone occurred once. The rearrangement uses TRBV2 and TRBJ1-4, with 8 bases fitting TRBD1. Trimming cost V 6 bases and J 5 bases; bases outside gene matches: 5. This CDR3 region has 14 residues. Germline assignment: CDR1 SNHLY and CDR2 FYNNEI. The DNA for the CDR3 is TGTGCCAGCAGCGAACAGGGGGAGAATGAAAAACTGTTTTTT. This translates into CASSEQGENEKLFF. The complete variable domain, with remaining parts taken from reference TRBV2 and TRBJ1-4, reads EPEVTQTPSHQVTQMGQEVILRCVPISNHLYFYWYRQILGQKVEFLVSFYNNEISEKSEIFDDQFSVERPDGSNFTLKIRSTKLEDSAMYFCASSEQGENEKLFFGSGTQLSVL.

The chain is built from TRBV7-9 and TRBJ2-5; 7 nucleotides agree with TRBD2. The end of the DNA fits TRBJ2-7 better, so the J call may be wrong. The CDR3 spans 11 residues. Germline assignment: CDR1 SEHNR and CDR2 FQNEAQ (reference sequence). The CDR3 DNA is TGTGCCAGCAGCCCGGGGGGCGAGCAGTACTTC. Amino acid sequence: CASSPGGEQYF.

J is TRBJ2-5 and V is TRBV28; D is uncertain. Germline V CDR1 and CDR2: MDHEN, SYDVKM. Trimming cost V 3 bases and J 1 base, with 9 bases left between them. This CDR3 has 14 residues. CDR3: CASSFEQIQETQYF. CDR3 nucleotide sequence: TGTGCCAGCAGTTTTGAACAGATCCAAGAGACCCAGTACTTC.

The chain links TRBV19 to TRBJ2-3, with TRBD2 matching 13 bases. The CDR3 length is 20 residues. V shed 5 bases and J 3 bases; nucleotides not matched to a gene: 17. The V gene's germline CDR1 is LNHDA and CDR2 SQIVND (reference sequence). The CDR3 DNA follows: TGTGCCAGTAGTCGACCCCCTGGACTAGCGGGAGATGTCGGGACAGATACGCAGTATTTT. Protein product: CASSRPPGLAGDVGTDTQYF.

The rearrangement joins TRBV27 to TRBJ2-2; the D call may be TRBD1 or TRBD2 (5 bases each). In germline, CDR1 is MNHEY, CDR2 SMNVEV (reference sequence). This CDR3 has 15 amino acids. The V end was cut by 7 bases, the J end by 3 bases, with 15 bases between. The CDR3 loop reads CASKSGPDYTGELFF. CDR3 bases: TGTGCCAGCAAATCGGGGCCCGACTACACCGGGGAGCTGTTTTTT.

This chain connects TRBV19 to TRBJ2-1; the D gene is possibly TRBD2 (6 bases). Trimming removed 5 bases at V and 0 bases at J, with 11 bases between. Germline-derived CDR1 and CDR2 are LNHDA and SQIVND (reference sequence). The CDR3 spans 15 residues. CDR3 sequence reads: CASSPSGDSYNEQFF. In DNA form, the CDR3 reads TGTGCCAGTAGTCCCTCGGGGGACTCCTACAATGAGCAGTTCTTC.

The chain carries TRBV19 and TRBJ2-1; D is unclear. Germline V lookup: CDR1 LNHDA, CDR2 SQIVND (reference sequence). V lost 4 bases and J 4 bases, leaving 11 bases between the germline ends. CDR3 length: 14 residues. The CDR3 DNA reads TGTGCCAGTAGTACTGCGGCCGGGTACAATGAGCAGTTCTTC. It specifies CASSTAAGYNEQFF. Full variable domain (missing parts from reference TRBV19 and TRBJ2-1): DGGITQSPKYLFRKEGQNVTLSCEQNLNHDAMYWYRQDPGQGLRLIYYSQIVNDFQKGDIAEGYSVSREKKESFPLTVTSAQKNPTAFYLCASSTAAGYNEQFFGPGTRLTVL.

There are a few counts of this clone. This chain links TRBV11-2 with TRBJ2-7; weak D call: TRBD1 (6 bases). Germline loops: CDR1 SGHAT, CDR2 FQNNGV. The CDR3 loop spans 13 amino acids. V gave up 5 bases and J gave up 3 bases, with 11 bases separating them. The CDR3 reads CASSQDRNYEQYF. CDR3 DNA sequence: TGTGCCAGCAGCCAAGACAGGAACTACGAGCAGTACTTC.

The V and J genes are TRBV28 and TRBJ1-1, with D perhaps TRBD1 (5 bases). Trimming took 6 bases from V and 1 from J, leaving 9 bases between them. Germline assignment: CDR1 MDHEN and CDR2 SYDVKM. The CDR3 is 13 amino acids. In DNA form, the CDR3 reads TGTGCCAGCAGCTGGACATCGAACACTGAAGCTTTCTTT. This translates into CASSWTSNTEAFF.

The rearrangement uses TRBV21-1 and TRBJ2-7; TRBD2 is the table's D call, not checked against the DNA. TRBV21-1 is noted as a pseudogene. This CDR3 region has 15 residues. In nucleotides, the CDR3 is TGTGCCAGCAACTTTAGCGGGAGGGCCGGAGACGAGCAGTACTTC. Protein sequence: CASNFSGRAGDEQYF.

This chain links TRBV4-1 with TRBJ2-3, with D possibly being TRBD2 (6 bases). Per germline, CDR1 MGHRA and CDR2 YSYEKL. Trimming left V 1 base short and J 1 base short, with 6 bases between. The CDR3 covers 14 residues. The CDR3, as DNA: TGCGCCAGCAGCCAAGCTAGCGGCACAGATACGCAGTATTTT. Translated: CASSQASGTDTQYF.

The V call is TRBV28, the J call TRBJ2-5, with D perhaps TRBD1 (6 bases). The germline V gene encodes CDR1 MDHEN and CDR2 SYDVKM. The CDR3 has 13 amino acids. V lost 4 bases and J 3 bases, leaving 9 bases between the germline ends. CDR3 protein: CASSSPGEETQYF. The CDR3 DNA is TGTGCCAGCAGTTCCCCAGGGGAAGAGACCCAGTACTTC.

The V and J genes are TRBV7-6 and TRBJ2-7; the match to TRBD1 covers 9 bases. V lost 0 bases to trimming and J lost 6 bases; unmatched junction nucleotides: 6. CDR3 length equals 15 residues. CDR1 SGHVS and CDR2 FNYEAQ come from the germline V gene. The CDR3 here is CASSLALGQGSEQYF. The DNA for the CDR3 is TGTGCCAGCAGCTTAGCGCTGGGACAGGGAAGCGAGCAGTACTTC.

The chain employs TRBV7-9 and TRBJ2-2; D could derive from TRBD1 or TRBD2 (5 bases each). CDR1 is SEHNR, CDR2 FQNEAQ, per germline (reference sequence). The CDR3 has 15 amino acids. V was trimmed by 3 bases and J by 5 bases, leaving 13 bases between them. CDR3 sequence: CASSLGDVGTGELFF. In DNA form, the CDR3 reads TGTGCCAGCAGCTTGGGGGATGTTGGAACCGGGGAGCTGTTTTTT. Together with reference TRBV7-9 and TRBJ2-2, the CDR3 gives the full variable domain: DTGVSQNPRHKITKRGQNVTFRCDPISEHNRLYWYRQTLGQGPEFLTYFQNEAQLEKSRLLSDRFSAERPKGSFSTLEIQRTEQGDSAMYLCASSLGDVGTGELFFGEGSRLTVL.

The V gene is TRBV6-1, the J gene TRBJ1-5; D unresolved. The CDR3 runs to 19 residues. Germline loops: CDR1 MNHNS, CDR2 SASEGT. V lost 4 bases and J 1 base, leaving 23 bases between the germline ends. CDR3 loop: CASSAPAGRTRRSNQPQHF. In nucleotides, the CDR3 is TGTGCCAGCAGTGCCCCGGCCGGGAGAACAAGAAGGAGCAATCAGCCCCAGCATTTT.

This clone was detected once. J is TRBJ1-2 and V is TRBV5-1; 7 bases agree with TRBD1. CDR3 length: 15 residues. With 0 bases clipped from V and 2 bases from J, the junction kept 4 bases outside the gene matches. Germline CDR1 SGHRS, CDR2 YFSETQ. The CDR3 sequence is CASSLESGGNYGYTF. DNA for the CDR3: TGCGCCAGCAGCTTGGAGTCAGGGGGGAACTATGGCTACACCTTC.

The chain employs TRBV10-2 and TRBJ1-1; weak D call: TRBD1 (5 bases). From germline, CDR1 is WSHSY and CDR2 SAAADI. CDR3 length: 12 residues. The V and J ends lost 6 bases and 8 bases respectively, with 13 bases between them. Here the CDR3 reads CASSSPGLEAFF. The CDR3 region has the DNA TGCGCCAGCAGCTCCCCGGGGCTGGAAGCTTTCTTT.

The chain recombines TRBV6-4 with TRBJ2-1; 8 positions match TRBD1. The germline V gene encodes CDR1 MRHNA and CDR2 SNTAGT. V shed 0 bases, J shed 6 bases, and the junction held 7 bases outside the gene matches. The CDR3 covers 16 residues. The CDR3 protein is CASSDSISDRGNEQFF. The DNA for the CDR3 is TGTGCCAGCAGTGACTCGATTTCAGACAGGGGCAATGAGCAGTTCTTC.

The count of this clone is one. The chain uses TRBV27 and TRBJ2-3; the match to TRBD2 covers 8 bases. Trimming at V came to 6 bases and at J to 2 bases, leaving 13 bases not matched to a gene. The germline V gene has CDR1 MNHEY and CDR2 SMNVEV (reference sequence). This CDR3 has 17 residues. DNA of the CDR3: TGTGCCAGCAGCCCCCCCCTGACTAGCGTGGTCACAGATACGCAGTATTTT. Translating gives CASSPPLTSVVTDTQYF.

CDR3 bases: TGCGCCAGCAGCTCCCACCCGACAGGGAACACTGAAGCTTTCTTT. Translating gives CASSSHPTGNTEAFF. This rearrangement joins TRBV5-1 to TRBJ1-1; maybe TRBD1 (6 bases). The CDR3 length is 15 residues. CDR1 is SGHRS, CDR2 YFSETQ, per germline. Trimming removed 3 bases at V and 1 base at J, with 13 bases between.